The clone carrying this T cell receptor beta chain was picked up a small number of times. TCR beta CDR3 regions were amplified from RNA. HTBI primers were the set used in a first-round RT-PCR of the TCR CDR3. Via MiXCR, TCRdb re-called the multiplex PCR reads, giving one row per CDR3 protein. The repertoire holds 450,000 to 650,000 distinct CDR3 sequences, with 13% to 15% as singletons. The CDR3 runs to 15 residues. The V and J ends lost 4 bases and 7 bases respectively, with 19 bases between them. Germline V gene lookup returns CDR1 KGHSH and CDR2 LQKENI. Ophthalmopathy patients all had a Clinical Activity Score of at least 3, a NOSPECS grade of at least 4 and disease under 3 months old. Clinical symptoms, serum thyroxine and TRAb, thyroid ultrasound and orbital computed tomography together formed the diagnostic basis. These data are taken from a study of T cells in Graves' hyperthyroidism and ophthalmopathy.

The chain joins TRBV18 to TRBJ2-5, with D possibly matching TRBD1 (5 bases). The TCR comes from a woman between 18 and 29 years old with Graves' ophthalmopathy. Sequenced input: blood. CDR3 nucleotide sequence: TGTGCCAGCTCACTACAAGGGGCCCAGTCGGGGACCCAGTACTTC. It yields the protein CASSLQGAQSGTQYF.